Reported below is one T cell receptor (beta chain). This specimen belongs to a study of blood T cell repertoires in COVID-19. CDR3 length: 13 amino acids. In germline, CDR1 is SGHTA, CDR2 FQGNSA. J lost 6 bases, V lost 5 bases, and 6 bases had no gene match. The data were produced by immunoSEQ multiplex PCR, yet TCRdb's version contains in-frame clones alone and is incomplete. The repertoire holds about 120,000 clones, with around 79% as singletons. This receptor was taken from an older man with acute or convalescent COVID-19. This chain links TRBV7-2 with TRBJ1-1, with 7 positions matching TRBD1. Material for sequencing was peripheral blood. CDR3 coding DNA: TGTGCCAGCAGCCCCGACAGGGTCGCTGAAGCTTTCTTT. This translates into CASSPDRVAEAFF. Looking up the rest from reference TRBV7-2 and TRBJ1-1 gives the full variable domain: GAGVSQSPSNKVTEKGKDVELRCDPISGHTALYWYRQSLGQGLEFLIYFQGNSAPDKSGLPSDRFSAERTGGSVSTLTIQRTQQEDSAVYLCASSPDRVAEAFFGQGTRLTVV.